The 23 T cell receptor beta chains listed next were all sequenced from one sample in a study of preoperative IRX-2 immunotherapy in early breast cancer. The treatment here: preoperative locoregional IRX-2 cytokine immunotherapy. Sequencing used immunoSEQ multiplex PCR; TCRdb keeps in-frame clones, though not all of them. The sample lists 35,000 to 45,000 clones; around 77% were seen once. Sequenced material: tumor tissue, taken after IRX-2 immunotherapy. These receptor sequences come from a human donor with breast cancer.

The chain recombines TRBV6-7 with TRBJ1-2; D uncertain. TRBV6-7 is an ORF, and what it does is uncertain. V dropped 7 bases and J dropped 1 base, with 4 bases sitting between them. CDR3 size: 11 residues. CDR3 amino acids: CASKVNYGYTF. The CDR3 DNA is TGTGCCAGCAAAGTTAACTATGGCTACACCTTC.

The chain employs TRBV19 and TRBJ2-6, with D tentatively TRBD1 or TRBD2 (5 bases each). Trimming cost V 9 bases and J 2 bases, with 11 bases left between them. Per germline, CDR1 LNHDA and CDR2 SQIVND (reference sequence). This CDR3 is built from 14 residues. CDR3 DNA: TGTGCCAGCGTGGGGGTCGCTGGGGCCAACGTCCTGACTTTC. It translates to CASVGVAGANVLTF.

The chain couples TRBV6-8 to TRBJ2-2; 9 bases agree with TRBD1. Trimming at V came to 5 bases and at J to 7 bases, leaving 8 bases not matched to a gene. CDR1 is MNHGY and CDR2 is SAAAGT in the germline V gene. The CDR3 sequence is 15 residues long. The CDR3 DNA reads as TGTGCCAGCAGTCCCGGGACAGGGTTAGTCGGGGAGCTGTTTTTT. This sequence encodes CASSPGTGLVGELFF.

V gene TRBV5-1 combines with J gene TRBJ2-1, with a weak D call TRBD1 (5 bases). Between the trimmed V and J ends, which lost 0 bases and 5 bases, there was a span of 9 bases. The CDR3 runs 14 residues. Germline V gene data show CDR1 as SGHRS and CDR2 as YFSETQ. CDR3 sequence: CASSLARVNNEQFF. Written as DNA, the CDR3 is TGCGCCAGCAGCTTGGCCAGGGTGAACAATGAGCAGTTCTTC. Drawing the rest from reference TRBV5-1 and TRBJ2-1, the complete variable domain is KAGVTQTPRYLIKTRGQQVTLSCSPISGHRSVSWYQQTPGQGLQFLFEYFSETQRNKGNFPGRFSGRQFSNSRSEMNVSTLELGDSALYLCASSLARVNNEQFFGPGTRLTVL.

This chain uses TRBV6-7 with TRBJ1-2; D gene uncertain. TRBV6-7 is known as an ORF, though its function is uncertain. V lost 0 bases, J lost 5 bases, and 13 bases lay in between. The CDR3 consists of 15 residues. CDR3 nucleotide sequence: TGTGCCAGCAGTTACTCGGCCAGGCAAGGATATGGCTACACCTTC. Amino acid sequence: CASSYSARQGYGYTF.

The chain has TRBV30 and TRBJ1-1; D perhaps matches TRBD1 (5 bases). V was pared by 5 bases and J by 5 bases, with 15 bases between. Germline loops: CDR1 GTSNPN, CDR2 SVGIG (reference sequence). The CDR3 totals 13 residues. CDR3 region: CAWRTTRETEAFF. CDR3 DNA: TGTGCCTGGCGGACAACCCGGGAGACTGAAGCTTTCTTT.

The chain carries TRBV6-8 and TRBJ1-6; a weak D match, TRBD1 (6 bases). V dropped 8 bases and J dropped 8 bases, with 16 bases sitting between them. Per germline, CDR1 MNHGY and CDR2 SAAAGT. The CDR3 has 14 residues. CDR3 bases: TGTGCCAGCCAAAAACAGGGCCGCCATTCACCCCTCCACTTT. Translated, it gives CASQKQGRHSPLHF.

The chain combines TRBV19 with TRBJ2-2, with 7 bases aligning to TRBD2. Unmatched junction bases numbered 4, after V lost 2 bases and J lost 4 bases. The germline V gene has CDR1 LNHDA and CDR2 SQIVND (reference sequence). The CDR3 covers 15 residues. CDR3 amino acids: CASSITSAITGELFF. The CDR3 DNA sequence: TGTGCCAGTAGTATAACTAGCGCGATCACCGGGGAGCTGTTTTTT. The full variable domain, rest sourced from reference TRBV19 and TRBJ2-2, is DGGITQSPKYLFRKEGQNVTLSCEQNLNHDAMYWYRQDPGQGLRLIYYSQIVNDFQKGDIAEGYSVSREKKESFPLTVTSAQKNPTAFYLCASSITSAITGELFFGEGSRLTVL.

The count of this clone is one. V is TRBV4-1 and J is TRBJ1-1; 11 nucleotides align to TRBD1. The trim removed 6 bases at V and 5 bases at J, leaving 2 bases unmatched. The germline CDR1 and CDR2 sequences are MGHRA and YSYEKL. The CDR3 consists of 13 residues. The CDR3, as DNA: TGCGCCAGCAGGGACAGGGGGCTGACTGAAGCTTTCTTT. It yields the protein CASRDRGLTEAFF.

V is TRBV5-1 and J is TRBJ2-1; TRBD1 matches at 7 bases. The CDR3 consists of 16 residues. CDR1 is SGHRS and CDR2 is YFSETQ in the germline V gene. Trimming at V came to 0 bases and at J to 6 bases, leaving 9 bases not matched to a gene. CDR3 DNA: TGCGCCAGCAGCTTGGCGGAGACAGGGATCCCCAATGAGCAGTTCTTC. This codes for CASSLAETGIPNEQFF.

The J gene is TRBJ2-5, the V gene TRBV6-8, with D perhaps matching TRBD1 (7 bases). The germline V and J ends were trimmed by 10 bases and 1 base, with 16 bases remaining between them. Germline V gene sequence: CDR1 MNHGY, CDR2 SAAAGT. There are 14 residues in the CDR3. The CDR3 DNA reads as TGTGCCATCAGGGGGGACAGCCGCCAAGAGACCCAGTACTTC. This translates into CAIRGDSRQETQYF.

The rearrangement links TRBV6-7 to TRBJ1-5, with 9 bases fitting TRBD1. TRBV6-7 is an ORF, with its function uncertain. V gave up 5 bases and J gave up 5 bases; unmatched junction bases: 4. The CDR3 length is 14 residues. DNA for the CDR3: TGTGCCAGCAGTGAAGGACAGGGGCATCAGCCCCAGCATTTT. Translating gives CASSEGQGHQPQHF.

In regard to this clone: One end of the junction is discordant with germline, which a read error may explain. The V gene is TRBV28, the J gene TRBJ1-2; D is uncertain. Germline V gene data show CDR1 as MDHEN and CDR2 as SYDVKM. This CDR3 is built from 13 residues. For the CDR3, the DNA is TGTGCCAGCAGTTTTGGTGGGCGGTACGGCTACACCTTT. Its protein product is CASSFGGRYGYTF.

V gene TRBV28 combines with J gene TRBJ1-1; D is possibly TRBD1 (5 bases). The CDR3 length is 15 residues. CDR1 and CDR2 from the germline V gene are MDHEN and SYDVKM. Trimming took 2 bases from V and 4 from J, leaving 14 bases between them. CDR3 bases: TGTGCCAGCAGTTTAGTAGGGCAGGGAGGCACTGAAGCTTTCTTT. Translation gives CASSLVGQGGTEAFF.

This rearrangement joins TRBV15 to TRBJ2-2; D is uncertain. Germline V lookup: CDR1 LNHNV, CDR2 YYDKDF (reference sequence). The length of the CDR3 is 14 residues. Trimming pared 8 bases from V and 3 bases from J, leaving 13 bases between. CDR3 nucleotides: TGTGCCACCCTAACTGACACCTACACCGGGGAGCTGTTTTTT. It translates to CATLTDTYTGELFF.

This chain connects TRBV29-1 to TRBJ1-1; TRBD1 is a possible D gene (6 bases). Germline-derived CDR1 and CDR2 are SQVTM and ANQGSEA. V was pared by 7 bases and J by 0 bases, with 18 bases between. The CDR3 contains 15 residues. The CDR3 bases are TGCAGCGCTACCACTAAACAGGGCATGAACACTGAAGCTTTCTTT. This sequence encodes CSATTKQGMNTEAFF.

The genes are TRBV7-6 and TRBJ2-1; weak D call: TRBD1 (5 bases). Per the germline V gene, CDR1 is SGHVS and CDR2 is FNYEAQ. V gave up 3 bases and J gave up 4 bases, with 13 bases separating them. The CDR3 covers 15 residues. CDR3 DNA sequence: TGTGCCAGCAGCTTGGGGCGCGTGACTTACAATGAGCAGTTCTTC. The encoded protein is CASSLGRVTYNEQFF.

This chain joins TRBV19 and TRBJ1-1; a weak D match, TRBD1 (5 bases). The V end was cut by 7 bases, the J end by 5 bases, with 14 bases between. The CDR3 is made up of 13 amino acids. Germline CDR1 reads LNHDA; CDR2 reads SQIVND (reference sequence). The CDR3 coding sequence is TGTGCCAGTACCTTCCAGGGTGGTACTGAAGCTTTCTTT. Its translation: CASTFQGGTEAFF. The variable domain in full, with the rest retrieved from reference TRBV19 and TRBJ1-1, is DGGITQSPKYLFRKEGQNVTLSCEQNLNHDAMYWYRQDPGQGLRLIYYSQIVNDFQKGDIAEGYSVSREKKESFPLTVTSAQKNPTAFYLCASTFQGGTEAFFGQGTRLTVV.

V gene TRBV18 combines with J gene TRBJ2-1; D might be TRBD1 or TRBD2, each matching 5 bases. The CDR3 has 18 amino acids. CDR1 is KGHSH, CDR2 LQKENI, per germline. Trimming left V 6 bases short and J 2 bases short, with 23 bases between. The CDR3 is CASSPTLDLGGTYNEQFF. Here the CDR3 DNA reads TGTGCCAGCTCCCCAACCCTGGATCTTGGGGGTACCTACAATGAGCAGTTCTTC.

This sequence joins TRBV15 and TRBJ2-7, with 12 bases aligning to TRBD2. V trimming: 1 base; J trimming: 2 bases; junction bases outside the gene matches: 0. CDR1 is LNHNV, CDR2 YYDKDF, per germline (reference sequence). The CDR3 runs 15 residues. The CDR3 loop is CATSRGLAGAYEQYF. Written as DNA, the CDR3 is TGTGCCACCAGCAGAGGACTAGCGGGGGCCTACGAGCAGTACTTC.

Details on this clone: At one end, the junction sequence differs from germline, possibly due to a read error. The genes are TRBV23-1 and TRBJ2-7; D uncertain. Being an ORF, TRBV23-1 has a function that is uncertain. CDR3 length equals 16 residues. The CDR3 coding sequence is TGCGCCAGCAGCTTGGCCCTAGGAAGTGGATCCTTCGAGCAGTACTTC. Protein sequence: CASSLALGSGSFEQYF.

The chain has TRBV5-1 and TRBJ1-6; TRBD1 aligns across 7 bases. Germline loops: CDR1 SGHRS, CDR2 YFSETQ. CDR3 length equals 14 residues. Trimming took 0 bases from V and 7 from J; bases not matched to a gene: 1. As DNA, the CDR3 is TGCGCCAGCAGCTTGGAGGGACAGAATTCACCCCTCCACTTT. Protein: CASSLEGQNSPLHF.

The CDR3 DNA reads TGCGCCAGCAGCCCGGGACTGGGAGCCCTCTATGGCTACACCTTC. It encodes CASSPGLGALYGYTF. This chain uses TRBV4-1 with TRBJ1-2; D perhaps matches TRBD1 (5 bases). Germline CDR1 reads MGHRA; CDR2 reads YSYEKL. There are 15 residues in the CDR3. V was trimmed by 4 bases and J by 4 bases, leaving 16 bases between them.